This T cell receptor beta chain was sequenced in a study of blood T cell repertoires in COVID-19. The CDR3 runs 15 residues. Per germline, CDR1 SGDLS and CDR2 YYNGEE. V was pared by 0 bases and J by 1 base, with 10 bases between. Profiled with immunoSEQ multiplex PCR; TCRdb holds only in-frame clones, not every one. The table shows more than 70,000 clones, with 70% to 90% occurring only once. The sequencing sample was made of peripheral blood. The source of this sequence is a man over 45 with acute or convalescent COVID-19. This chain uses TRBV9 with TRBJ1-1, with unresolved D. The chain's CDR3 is CASSVGEGANTEAFF. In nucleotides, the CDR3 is TGTGCCAGCAGCGTAGGAGAGGGTGCGAACACTGAAGCTTTCTTT.